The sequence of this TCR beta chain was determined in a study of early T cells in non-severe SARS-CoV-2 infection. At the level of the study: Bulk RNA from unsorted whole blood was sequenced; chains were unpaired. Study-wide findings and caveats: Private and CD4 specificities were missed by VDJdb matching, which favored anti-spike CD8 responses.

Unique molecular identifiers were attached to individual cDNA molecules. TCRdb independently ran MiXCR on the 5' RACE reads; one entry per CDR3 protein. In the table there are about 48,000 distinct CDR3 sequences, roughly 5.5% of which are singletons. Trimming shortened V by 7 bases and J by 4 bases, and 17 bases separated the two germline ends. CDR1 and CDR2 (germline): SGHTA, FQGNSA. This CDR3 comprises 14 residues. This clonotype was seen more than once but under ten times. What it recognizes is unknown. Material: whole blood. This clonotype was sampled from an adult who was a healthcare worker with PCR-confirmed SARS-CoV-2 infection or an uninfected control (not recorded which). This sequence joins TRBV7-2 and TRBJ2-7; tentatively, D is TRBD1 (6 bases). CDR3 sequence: CASTLMAGAYEQYF. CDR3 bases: TGTGCCAGCACCCTCATGGCAGGGGCGTACGAGCAGTACTTC.